The TCR beta chain under discussion was sequenced for a study of blood T cell repertoires in COVID-19. CDR3 length: 15 residues. The germline V gene has CDR1 LGHDT and CDR2 YNNKEL (reference sequence). Deletions cut 2 bases from V and 3 bases from J, with 14 bases between. The table came from immunoSEQ multiplex PCR; TCRdb's copy has only in-frame clones and leaves some out. The sample comprises approximately 280,000 clones, roughly 89% of which are singletons, and 1.9% rests with the top ten. The V and J genes are TRBV3-1 (or the pseudogene TRBV3-2) and TRBJ2-7, with a weak D call TRBD2 (6 bases). This clonotype originated in a woman aged 60-75 years who had recovered from COVID-19. The sequenced material came from PBMCs or T cells enriched from blood (not recorded which). The CDR3, as DNA: TGTGCCAGCAGCCAACTAGCTAGCGCCCACTACGAGCAGTACTTC. The encoded protein is CASSQLASAHYEQYF.